This TCR beta chain was recovered during a study of PD-L1 blockade in urothelial cancer. Overall study context: The patients' atezolizumab therapy, 1,200 mg intravenously every 3 weeks, started at some point between 2014 and 2015.

A single count supports this clone. This table comes from immunoSEQ multiplex PCR, and its TCRdb copy is limited to in-frame clones, with some not included. This repertoire shows about 36,000 clones, roughly 80% found once; its top ten account for roughly 10%. V lost 7 bases and J 2 bases, leaving 12 bases between the germline ends. Germline-derived CDR1 and CDR2 are SGDLS and YYNGEE. This CDR3 spans 14 amino acids. Time point indicated: peripheral blood 6 weeks after treatment start. Individual patients had between 1 and 8 samples, taken pretreatment and on-treatment. This sequence originates from a man aged 40-49 years with urothelial cancer. The chain has TRBV9 and TRBJ2-2; D not resolved. The sample here was PBMCs, taken around atezolizumab (anti-PD-L1) treatment. The CDR3 region is CASRQVPNTGELFF. The CDR3 DNA follows: TGTGCCAGCCGGCAGGTCCCCAACACCGGGGAGCTGTTTTTT.